Included here is one T cell receptor (beta chain) sequence, with context. What it binds is unknown. These data originate in a study of OX40 agonist ivuxolimab in advanced cancers. Profiled with immunoSEQ multiplex PCR; TCRdb holds only in-frame clones, not every one. Here the sample spans roughly 150,000 clones, roughly 94% being singletons. Study-level points and caveats: CD4+ and CD8+ T cells in blood underwent clonal expansion by week 6 at 0.1 to 3.0 mg/kg.

Looked up from germline, CDR1 is MNHNS and CDR2 is SASEGT. CDR3 length: 15 amino acids. V lost 5 bases and J lost 4, with 17 bases in between. The specimen was CD4+ or CD8+ T cells sorted from blood, collected in a trial of the OX40 agonist ivuxolimab. This clonotype originated in an adult with an advanced solid tumor such as melanoma, head and neck, liver or kidney cancer. The chain employs TRBV6-1 and TRBJ1-2; TRBD1 might be the D (6 bases). The DNA for the CDR3 is TGTGCCAGCAGTTTAATAAGACAGGCATCCTATGGCTACACCTTC. Its translation: CASSLIRQASYGYTF.